These 21 T cell receptor beta chains came from one sample sequenced in a study of blood T cells in healthy people across ages. Primers used in a second PCR of roughly 7 to 11 cycles were a sample-barcoded 5' primer and a J-beta primer mix. TCRdb passed the 5' RACE reads through MiXCR, listing each CDR3 protein once. The sample yields 730,000 or so distinct CDR3 sequences, about 43% seen once. Material: blood. Receptors originate from a man older than 75 in good health.

This clonotype was counted a few times. V is TRBV6-5 and J is TRBJ1-1, with D possibly matching TRBD1 (5 bases). The length of the CDR3 is 13 residues. Germline lookup yields CDR1 MNHEY and CDR2 SVGAGI. V was pared by 5 bases and J by 10 bases, with 17 bases between. DNA for the CDR3: TGTGCCAGCAGTCCGGTGCAGGGAAGGCGAGCTTTCTTT. Its protein is CASSPVQGRRAFF.

The V gene is TRBV14, the J gene TRBJ1-1; D is perhaps TRBD1 (6 bases). The CDR3 has 13 amino acids. The germline V gene has CDR1 SGHDN and CDR2 FVKESK. Trimming shortened V by 1 base and J by 10 bases, and 13 bases separated the two germline ends. CDR3 sequence (DNA): TGTGCCAGCAGCCAAGGTCTGGACAGTGTAGCTTTCTTT. Its translation: CASSQGLDSVAFF. Complete variable domain (other parts from reference TRBV14 and TRBJ1-1): EAGVTQFPSHSVIEKGQTVTLRCDPISGHDNLYWYRRVMGKEIKFLLHFVKESKQDESGMPNNRFLAERTGGTYSTLKVQPAELEDSGVYFCASSQGLDSVAFFGQGTRLTVV.

This sequence joins TRBV25-1 and TRBJ2-3; 8 nucleotides align to TRBD1. J gave up 1 base and V 5 bases, and 5 bases lay outside the gene matches. The CDR3 runs 15 residues. Germline CDR1 MGHDK, CDR2 SYGVNS. The CDR3 nucleotides read TGTGCCAGCAGTTTTAAGACAGGGGGCACAGATACGCAGTATTTT. Encoded protein: CASSFKTGGTDTQYF.

Details on this clonotype: With a much larger clone just one base away, this may be a read error. The chain has TRBV5-1 and TRBJ2-5, with 7 bases matching TRBD1. The CDR3 is made up of 13 amino acids. The germline V gene encodes CDR1 SGHRS and CDR2 YFSETQ. Trimming removed 1 base from V and 11 bases from J; junction bases left unmatched: 8. CDR3 in DNA: TGCGCCAGCAGCTTGCGGATTACAGGGGAGCAGTACTTC. This translates into CASSLRITGEQYF. The whole variable domain, filled in from reference TRBV5-1 and TRBJ2-5, reads KAGVTQTPRYLIKTRGQQVTLSCSPISGHRSVSWYQQTPGQGLQFLFEYFSETQRNKGNFPGRFSGRQFSNSRSEMNVSTLELGDSALYLCASSLRITGEQYFGPGTRLLVL.

A few counts support this clonotype. V is TRBV7-2 and J is TRBJ2-1, with 11 bases identical to TRBD2. The CDR3 length is 16 residues. Germline V gene data show CDR1 as SGHTA and CDR2 as FQGNSA. Germline trimming cut 5 bases from V and 9 bases from J; bases unmatched to any gene: 12. DNA for the CDR3: TGTGCCAGCAGCATCCGGACTAGCGGGCCCTCGCTTGAGCAGTTCTTC. As protein: CASSIRTSGPSLEQFF.

The chain joins TRBV20-1 to TRBJ2-5; 10 nucleotides match TRBD2. Germline V gene sequence: CDR1 DFQATT, CDR2 SNEGSKA (reference sequence). Germline trimming cut 4 bases from V and 11 bases from J; bases unmatched to any gene: 19. CDR3 length equals 16 residues. The CDR3, as DNA: TGCAGTGCTAACATGATTACTAGCGGGACAGACAATGAGCAGTACTTC. Translated, it gives CSANMITSGTDNEQYF.

This clonotype was counted between two and nine times. The gene calls are TRBV20-1 and TRBJ2-1; the match to TRBD1 covers 10 bases. The CDR3 consists of 15 residues. Germline lookup yields CDR1 DFQATT and CDR2 SNEGSKA (reference sequence). With 4 bases clipped from V and 6 bases from J, the junction kept 9 bases outside the gene matches. CDR3 amino acids: CSATNRGTGVNEQFF. CDR3 DNA sequence: TGCAGTGCTACCAACAGGGGGACAGGGGTCAATGAGCAGTTCTTC.

This clonotype has a handful of counts. The rearrangement uses TRBV19 and TRBJ2-1; 9 positions agree with TRBD1. Per germline, CDR1 LNHDA and CDR2 SQIVND (reference sequence). The CDR3 sequence is 17 residues long. The trim removed 5 bases at V and 9 bases at J, leaving 17 bases unmatched. The CDR3 spells CASSVTGGAAGHLEQFF. CDR3 DNA: TGTGCCAGTAGTGTAACAGGGGGCGCGGCGGGACATCTTGAGCAGTTCTTC.

V and J are TRBV7-2 and TRBJ2-3, with D possibly being TRBD2 (7 bases). V lost 8 bases, J lost 5 bases, and 14 bases lay in between. The CDR3 is made up of 13 amino acids. CDR1 SGHTA and CDR2 FQGNSA come from the germline V gene. DNA of the CDR3: TGTGCCAGCGGTAGGGGGGGGCAAGATACGCAGTATTTT. Translating gives CASGRGGQDTQYF.

The CDR3 region is CASSQDLAGYYNEQFF. CDR3 nucleotide sequence: TGTGCCAGCAGCCAAGATTTAGCGGGTTACTACAATGAGCAGTTCTTC. This rearrangement joins TRBV3-1 to TRBJ2-1; TRBD2 matches 7 bases. Germline V lookup: CDR1 LGHDT, CDR2 YNNKEL (reference sequence). This CDR3 region has 16 residues. Germline trimming cut 0 bases from V and 3 bases from J; bases unmatched to any gene: 5.

Note on this clonotype: Germline is not matched at one junction end, which may reflect a read error. This sequence joins TRBV15 and TRBJ2-7, with 8 nucleotides matching TRBD2. Germline loops: CDR1 LNHNV, CDR2 YYDKDF (reference sequence). The CDR3 totals 14 residues. The CDR3 nucleotides read TGTGCCACCAGCAGACGGACTAGCTCCCACGAGCAGTACTTC. It encodes CATSRRTSSHEQYF.

The gene calls are TRBV4-1 and TRBJ2-3, with D maybe TRBD1 (5 bases). The CDR3 length is 14 residues. From germline, CDR1 is MGHRA and CDR2 YSYEKL. Between the trimmed V and J ends, which lost 4 bases and 3 bases, there was a span of 11 bases. The CDR3: CASSPGIVTDTQYF. The CDR3 DNA reads TGCGCCAGCAGCCCAGGGATAGTAACAGATACGCAGTATTTT.

J is TRBJ2-2 and V is TRBV7-6; 11 nucleotides align to TRBD2. This CDR3 comprises 18 residues. The germline V gene encodes CDR1 SGHVS and CDR2 FNYEAQ. After removal of 0 bases from V and 3 bases from J, the junction contained 6 bases not matched to a gene. This CDR3 reads CASSLAVGLADHTGELFF. The CDR3 DNA sequence: TGTGCCAGCAGCTTAGCGGTGGGACTAGCGGATCACACCGGGGAGCTGTTTTTT. Full variable domain (rest looked up from reference TRBV7-6 and TRBJ2-2): GAGVSQSPRYKVTKRGQDVALRCDPISGHVSLYWYRQALGQGPEFLTYFNYEAQQDKSGLPNDRFSAERPEGSISTLTIQRTEQRDSAMYRCASSLAVGLADHTGELFFGEGSRLTVL.

This clonotype was seen a few times. CDR3 DNA: TGCGCCAGCAGCTCCGGGCCTCCTAGGTACGAGCAGTACTTC. Translation gives CASSSGPPRYEQYF. The V and J genes are TRBV5-1 and TRBJ2-7; D unresolved. CDR1 and CDR2 (germline): SGHRS, YFSETQ. The CDR3 is 14 residues long. Trimming took 3 bases from V and 4 from J, leaving 14 bases between them.

This clonotype was found a few times. The chain employs TRBV10-2 and TRBJ2-7, with TRBD2 as a possible D gene (7 bases). V was cut by 6 bases and J by 0 bases, with 15 bases left in between. The CDR3 is made up of 15 amino acids. The V gene's germline CDR1 is WSHSY and CDR2 SAAADI. The CDR3 nucleotides are TGCGCCAGCAGGGAACAGGGAGGGACCTCCTACGAGCAGTACTTC. Its translation is CASREQGGTSYEQYF.

The genes are TRBV20-1 and TRBJ2-7; unclear D gene. Germline assignment: CDR1 DFQATT and CDR2 SNEGSKA (reference sequence). The CDR3 length is 11 residues. The germline V and J ends were trimmed by 4 bases and 8 bases, with 12 bases remaining between them. The CDR3 DNA follows: TGCAGTGCTACCGGGCCTACTAAGCAGTACTTC. Its protein product is CSATGPTKQYF.

The gene calls are TRBV28 and TRBJ1-2; D uncertain. Germline CDR1 reads MDHEN; CDR2 reads SYDVKM. Trimming removed 1 base at V and 6 bases at J, with 9 bases between. The CDR3 length is 13 residues. DNA of the CDR3: TGTGCCAGCAGTTTATTGGGTTTCGATGGCTACACCTTC. Its protein is CASSLLGFDGYTF.

This clonotype was detected only a few times. The CDR3 DNA reads TGTGCCTGGAGTGTACGTCAGGGGGGATCCAATGAGCAGTTCTTC. This sequence encodes CAWSVRQGGSNEQFF. V usage is TRBV30 and J usage is TRBJ2-1; a weak D match, TRBD1 (7 bases). Trimming took off 0 bases at V and 6 bases at J, with 15 bases between the two ends. Germline-derived CDR1 and CDR2 are GTSNPN and SVGIG (reference sequence). There are 15 residues in the CDR3.

Of note for this clonotype: One end of the junction is discordant with germline, which a read error may explain. This chain connects TRBV4-3 to TRBJ2-3; no clear D. From germline, CDR1 is LGHNA and CDR2 YSLEER. The CDR3 consists of 17 residues. The CDR3 loop is CSSSQALQTPSTDTQYF. The CDR3 DNA sequence: TGCTCCAGCAGCCAAGCGCTGCAGACCCCATCCACAGATACGCAGTATTTT.

This clonotype was seen a few times. J is TRBJ1-5 and V is TRBV9; D possibly corresponds to TRBD1 (5 bases). Germline CDR1 and CDR2: SGDLS and YYNGEE. Between the trimmed V and J ends, which lost 5 bases and 5 bases, there was a span of 11 bases. The CDR3 loop spans 13 amino acids. In nucleotides, the CDR3 is TGTGCCAGCAGTGAAAACAGGCATCAGCCCCAGCATTTT. It translates to CASSENRHQPQHF.

The V call is TRBV11-1, the J call TRBJ1-1; TRBD1 agrees at 11 bases. Germline V gene data show CDR1 as SGHAT and CDR2 as FQDESV (reference sequence). V was pared by 5 bases and J by 11 bases, with 10 bases of the junction left unmatched. The CDR3 has 14 amino acids. CDR3 residues: CASSTDRGRCLAFF. The CDR3, as DNA: TGTGCCAGCAGCACGGACAGGGGGCGTTGTTTGGCTTTCTTT. Using reference TRBV11-1 and TRBJ1-1 for the parts outside the CDR3, the full variable domain is EAEVAQSPRYKITEKSQAVAFWCDPISGHATLYWYRQILGQGPELLVQFQDESVVDDSQLPKDRFSAERLKGVDSTLKIQPAELGDSAMYLCASSTDRGRCLAFFGQGTRLTVV.